This T cell receptor (beta chain) was identified during a study of CD8 T cells in ankylosing spondylitis. TCRdb independently ran MiXCR on the 5' RACE reads; one entry per CDR3 protein. The data show some 250,000 distinct CDR3 sequences, around 9.1% seen once. The CDR3 runs to 15 residues. The germline CDR1 and CDR2 sequences are SGHTA and FQGNSA. Trimming cost V 1 base and J 5 bases; bases outside gene matches: 7. The sample holds many counts of this clonotype. This clonotype was sampled from a male donor with ankylosing spondylitis or in good health (not recorded which). The chain uses TRBV7-2 and TRBJ2-7, with TRBD2 identical over 8 bases. Sequencing was carried out using blood, either unsorted or a sorted T cell fraction (not recorded which). The CDR3 loop is CASSLGPGGADEQYF. The CDR3 DNA reads as TGTGCCAGCAGCTTAGGGCCGGGGGGGGCGGACGAGCAGTACTTC.